The 11 T cell receptor beta chains listed next were all sequenced from one sample in a study of post-analysis software for immune sequencing data. Points from the study as a whole: TRBV5-6, TRBV5-1 and TRBV20-1 were among five TRBV segments more frequent in patients than controls.

Prepared libraries of TCR beta cDNA carried unique molecular identifiers. TCRdb re-called the PCR reads with MiXCR, one entry per CDR3 protein. Of 600,000 to 750,000 distinct CDR3 sequences in the sample, approximately 60% were seen once. Their specific antigens are unknown. Source material: blood. These receptors all come from a girl aged 2 to 10 with multiple sclerosis.

The chain combines TRBV11-2 with TRBJ1-3; no firm D call. Per the germline V gene, CDR1 is SGHAT and CDR2 is FQNNGV. The CDR3 runs 15 residues. V lost 1 base to trimming and J lost 0 bases, with 7 bases between them. The CDR3 DNA is TGTGCCAGCAGCTTAGCCGAAAGCTCTGGAAACACCATATATTTT. Its protein product is CASSLAESSGNTIYF.

This clonotype was observed a handful of times. One end of the junction does not line up with germline, which may come from a read error. The chain links TRBV12-3 or TRBV12-4 to TRBJ2-1; 9 nucleotides line up with TRBD2. This CDR3 has 19 residues. The CDR3 spells CTSTSPAPWASGNGDEQFF. The CDR3, as DNA: TGTACCAGCACCTCCCCAGCCCCGTGGGCTAGCGGGAATGGAGATGAGCAGTTCTTC.

This clonotype came up once. An end of the junction does not agree with germline; a read error may underlie this. The rearrangement links TRBV3-1 to TRBJ2-1, with 12 bases aligning to TRBD2. CDR3 length: 18 amino acids. Germline V CDR1 and CDR2: LGHDT, YNNKEL (reference sequence). The DNA of the CDR3 is TGTACCAGCAGCCAAGAAAATAGTAGACTAGCGGGAGATAATGAGCAGTTCTTC. This encodes CTSSQENSRLAGDNEQFF.

This clonotype was detected only once. This chain joins TRBV3-1 and TRBJ2-5; D possibly uses TRBD1 or TRBD2 (6 bases each). This CDR3 comprises 11 residues. Germline V gives CDR1 LGHDT, CDR2 YNNKEL (reference sequence). V was cut by 7 bases and J by 11 bases, with 14 bases left in between. The CDR3 DNA is TGTGCCAGCATGTCACGGGGGCAGCAGTACTTC. Encoded protein: CASMSRGQQYF.

The rearrangement joins TRBV5-1 to TRBJ2-3, with TRBD2 identical over 7 bases. V lost 2 bases to trimming and J lost 0 bases; unmatched junction nucleotides: 3. The CDR3 sequence is 15 residues long. CDR1 is SGHRS, CDR2 YFSETQ, per germline. Here the CDR3 DNA reads TGCGCCAGCAGCTTCGAAGCGGGGAGCACAGATACGCAGTATTTT. Its translation: CASSFEAGSTDTQYF.

This clonotype was picked up a small number of times. The chain has TRBV21-1 and TRBJ2-3; TRBD2 is taken as the D call from the table, unchecked against the DNA. TRBV21-1 is classified as a pseudogene. The CDR3 has 16 amino acids. The CDR3 DNA sequence: TGTGCCAGCAGCAAAGGAAATCTAGCGGGGGCTTGTACGCAGTATTTT. Amino acid sequence: CASSKGNLAGACTQYF.

This clonotype occurred a few times. As DNA, the CDR3 is TGTGCCAGCAGCTTAACTCTAGCGGGGGACCTCGAGGATACGCAGTATTTT. Its protein product is CASSLTLAGDLEDTQYF. The rearrangement links TRBV7-2 to TRBJ2-3, with 10 bases aligning to TRBD2. V trimming: 2 bases; J trimming: 6 bases; junction bases outside the gene matches: 11. There are 17 residues in the CDR3. The germline V gene encodes CDR1 SGHTA and CDR2 FQGNSA.

The chain uses TRBV14 and TRBJ2-3, with a tentative D call TRBD2 (5 bases). Germline V gene sequence: CDR1 SGHDN, CDR2 FVKESK. Trimming stripped 4 bases from V and 4 bases from J, with 15 bases between. The CDR3 contains 15 residues. The CDR3 loop reads CASSRLRLQADTQYF. DNA for the CDR3: TGTGCCAGCAGCCGACTCCGACTACAAGCAGATACGCAGTATTTT.

The CDR3 nucleotides read TGTGCCAGCAGCCAGGACCCCGGACAGGGATGGGGATACACTGAAGCTTTCTTT. It translates to CASSQDPGQGWGYTEAFF. The V and J genes are TRBV5-6 and TRBJ1-1; TRBD1 matches 8 bases. Germline V gene sequence: CDR1 SGHDT, CDR2 YYEEEE. The CDR3 runs 18 residues. J gave up 3 bases and V 4 bases, and 17 bases lay outside the gene matches.

The sample holds a few counts of this clonotype. The chain is built from TRBV5-1 and TRBJ2-1; maybe TRBD2 (7 bases). Germline-derived CDR1 and CDR2 are SGHRS and YFSETQ. The CDR3 loop spans 15 amino acids. V dropped 3 bases and J dropped 3 bases, with 13 bases sitting between them. This chain's CDR3 is CASSSSGDNYNEQFF. CDR3 sequence (DNA): TGCGCCAGCAGCTCAAGCGGGGACAACTACAATGAGCAGTTCTTC.

This clonotype came up a few times. The chain employs TRBV7-3 and TRBJ1-1; TRBD1 is a possible D gene (5 bases). The CDR3 covers 15 residues. Germline CDR1 SGHTA, CDR2 FQGTGA. The V end was cut by 5 bases, the J end by 2 bases, with 15 bases between. This chain's CDR3 is CASSPGQGRNTEAFF. CDR3 DNA: TGTGCCAGCAGCCCCGGACAAGGGAGAAACACTGAAGCTTTCTTT.